The T cell receptor (beta chain) under discussion was sequenced for a study of blood T cell repertoires in COVID-19. The wider study: From the United States, Italy and Spain came samples of acute and convalescent COVID-19. The cDNA or gDNA used as material had been derived from T cells, B-cell-depleted T cells, or PBMCs.

The ends were cut back, 4 bases at V and 3 bases at J, with 9 bases in the middle. The germline V gene encodes CDR1 MNHEY and CDR2 SMNVEV (reference sequence). This CDR3 is 13 amino acids long. As handled by the study authors: Using reference gene primer amplification, nucleated cell counts were estimated. Measured with immunoSEQ multiplex PCR; TCRdb has only the in-frame clones, and not every one. D and trimming were read from the DNA, whereas the V and J calls and clone size are those reported in that table. The sample consists of around 150,000 clones, approximately 81% of them appearing once. This clonotype was obtained from a woman aged 60-75 years with active or convalescent COVID-19. Sequenced: peripheral blood. The V call is TRBV27, the J call TRBJ1-1; the D gene is possibly TRBD1 (6 bases). The CDR3 region has the DNA TGTGCCAGCAGTTCTAACAGGGACACTGAAGCTTTCTTT. Amino acid sequence: CASSSNRDTEAFF.